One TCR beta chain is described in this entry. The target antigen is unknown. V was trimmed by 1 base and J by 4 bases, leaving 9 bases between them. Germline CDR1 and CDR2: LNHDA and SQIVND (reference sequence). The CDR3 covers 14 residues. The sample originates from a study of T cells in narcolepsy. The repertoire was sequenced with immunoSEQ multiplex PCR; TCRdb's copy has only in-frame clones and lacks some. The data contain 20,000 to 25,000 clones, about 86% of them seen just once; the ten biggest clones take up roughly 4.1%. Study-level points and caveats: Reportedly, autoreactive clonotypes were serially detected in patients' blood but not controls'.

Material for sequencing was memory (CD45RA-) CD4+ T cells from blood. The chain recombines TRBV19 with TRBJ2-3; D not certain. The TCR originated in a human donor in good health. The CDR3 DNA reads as TGTGCCAGTAGTATAGGGGCCAATTCAGATACGCAGTATTTT. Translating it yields CASSIGANSDTQYF.